This entry is about one TCR beta chain. Antigen: not known. The sample comes from a study of neoadjuvant nivolumab and ipilimumab in lung cancer. The V gene's germline CDR1 is LNHDA and CDR2 SQIVND (reference sequence). Trimming cost V 4 bases and J 3 bases, with 10 bases left between them. CDR3 size: 14 residues. General observations from the study: Resected-tumor TCR richness correlated positively with pretherapy blood richness.

Method: immunoSEQ multiplex PCR; TCRdb's copy keeps in-frame clones and lacks some. Here the sample spans around 21,000 clones, roughly 84% being singletons. The TCR sequence derives from an adult with non-small cell lung cancer. The source was peripheral blood, collected before neoadjuvant nivolumab, alone or with ipilimumab. The J gene is TRBJ1-5, the V gene TRBV19; the D gene is possibly TRBD1 (6 bases). The CDR3 is CASSRGGPNQPQHF. The CDR3 nucleotides are TGTGCCAGTAGTAGGGGGGGGCCCAATCAGCCCCAGCATTTT.